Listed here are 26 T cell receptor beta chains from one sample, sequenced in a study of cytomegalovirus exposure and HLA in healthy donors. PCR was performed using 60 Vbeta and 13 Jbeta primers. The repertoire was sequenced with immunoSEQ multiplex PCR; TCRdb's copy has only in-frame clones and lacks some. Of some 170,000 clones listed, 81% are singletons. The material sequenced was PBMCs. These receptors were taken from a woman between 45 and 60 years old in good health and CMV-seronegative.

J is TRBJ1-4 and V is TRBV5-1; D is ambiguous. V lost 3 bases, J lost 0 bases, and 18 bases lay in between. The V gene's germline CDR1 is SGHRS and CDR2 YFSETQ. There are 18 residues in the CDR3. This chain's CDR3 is CASSSGLWGGATNEKLFF. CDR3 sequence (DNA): TGCGCCAGCAGCTCCGGCCTGTGGGGAGGTGCAACTAATGAAAAACTGTTTTTT.

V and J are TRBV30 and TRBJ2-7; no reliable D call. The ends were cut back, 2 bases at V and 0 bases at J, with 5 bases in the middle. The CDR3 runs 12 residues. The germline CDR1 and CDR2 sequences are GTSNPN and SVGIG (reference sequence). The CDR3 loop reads CAWSSGSYEQYF. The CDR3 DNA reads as TGTGCCTGGAGTTCCGGCTCCTACGAGCAGTACTTC.

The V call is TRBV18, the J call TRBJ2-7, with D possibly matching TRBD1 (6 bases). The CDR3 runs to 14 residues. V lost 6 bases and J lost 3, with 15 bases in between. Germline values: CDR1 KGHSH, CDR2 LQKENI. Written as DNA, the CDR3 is TGTGCCAGCTCGCTCGCGACAGGCGGCTACGAGCAGTACTTC. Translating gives CASSLATGGYEQYF.

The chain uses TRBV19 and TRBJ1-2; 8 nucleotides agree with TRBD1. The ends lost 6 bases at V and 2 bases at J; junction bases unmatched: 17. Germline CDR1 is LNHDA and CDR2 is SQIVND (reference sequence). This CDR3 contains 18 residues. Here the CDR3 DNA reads TGTGCCAGTAGGAGGACAGGGCCGTCGTATTTGCCCAACTATGGCTACACCTTC. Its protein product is CASRRTGPSYLPNYGYTF. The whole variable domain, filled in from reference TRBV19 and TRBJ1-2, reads DGGITQSPKYLFRKEGQNVTLSCEQNLNHDAMYWYRQDPGQGLRLIYYSQIVNDFQKGDIAEGYSVSREKKESFPLTVTSAQKNPTAFYLCASRRTGPSYLPNYGYTFGSGTRLTVV.

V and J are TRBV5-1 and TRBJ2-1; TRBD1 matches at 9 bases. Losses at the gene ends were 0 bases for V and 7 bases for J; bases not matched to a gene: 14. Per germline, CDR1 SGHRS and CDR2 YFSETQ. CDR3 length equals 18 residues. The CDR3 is CASSLEPGTGNNGNEQFF. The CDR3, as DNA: TGCGCCAGCAGCTTGGAGCCCGGGACAGGGAATAACGGGAATGAGCAGTTCTTC.

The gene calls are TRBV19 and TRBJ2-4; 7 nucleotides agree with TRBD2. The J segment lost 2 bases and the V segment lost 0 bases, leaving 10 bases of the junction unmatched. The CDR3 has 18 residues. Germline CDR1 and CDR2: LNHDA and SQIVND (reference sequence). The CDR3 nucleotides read TGTGCCAGTAGTATAGATGACGGGGGAGGGCCCTCCAAAAACATTCAGTACTTC. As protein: CASSIDDGGGPSKNIQYF.

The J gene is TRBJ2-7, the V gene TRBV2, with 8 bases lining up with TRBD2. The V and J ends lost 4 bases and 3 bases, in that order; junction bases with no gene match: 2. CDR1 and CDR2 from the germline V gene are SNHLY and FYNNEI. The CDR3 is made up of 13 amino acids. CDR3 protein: CASSGGTSYEQYF. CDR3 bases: TGTGCCAGCAGTGGGGGGACTAGCTACGAGCAGTACTTC.

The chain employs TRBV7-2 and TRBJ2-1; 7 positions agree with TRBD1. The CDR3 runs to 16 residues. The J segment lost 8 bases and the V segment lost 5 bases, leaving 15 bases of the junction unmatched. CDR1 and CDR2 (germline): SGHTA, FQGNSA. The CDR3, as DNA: TGTGCCAGCAGCGCCCGACAGACCGCTACAGGGGATGAGCAGTTCTTC. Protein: CASSARQTATGDEQFF.

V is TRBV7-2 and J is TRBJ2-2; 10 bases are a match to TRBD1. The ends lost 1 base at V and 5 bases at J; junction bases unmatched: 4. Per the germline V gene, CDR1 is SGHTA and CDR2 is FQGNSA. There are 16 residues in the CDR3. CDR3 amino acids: CASSLGPGQGTGELFF. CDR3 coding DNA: TGTGCCAGCAGCTTAGGACCGGGACAGGGGACCGGGGAGCTGTTTTTT.

CDR3 amino acids: CASSLTGKGYTF. The CDR3 DNA is TGTGCCAGCAGCTTAACAGGGAAAGGCTACACCTTC. V is TRBV7-2 and J is TRBJ1-2, with a weak D call TRBD1 (6 bases). Looked up from germline, CDR1 is SGHTA and CDR2 is FQGNSA. V gave up 2 bases and J gave up 8 bases, with 9 bases separating them. The CDR3 sequence is 12 residues long. Full variable domain (outside the CDR3, taken from reference TRBV7-2 and TRBJ1-2): GAGVSQSPSNKVTEKGKDVELRCDPISGHTALYWYRQSLGQGLEFLIYFQGNSAPDKSGLPSDRFSAERTGGSVSTLTIQRTQQEDSAVYLCASSLTGKGYTFGSGTRLTVV.

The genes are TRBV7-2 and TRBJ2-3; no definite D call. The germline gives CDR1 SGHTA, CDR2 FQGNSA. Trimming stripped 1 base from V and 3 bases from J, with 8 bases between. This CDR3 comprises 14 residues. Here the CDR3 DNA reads TGTGCCAGCAGCTTAGAAACCGGGACAGATACGCAGTATTTT. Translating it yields CASSLETGTDTQYF. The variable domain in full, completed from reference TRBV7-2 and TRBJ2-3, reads GAGVSQSPSNKVTEKGKDVELRCDPISGHTALYWYRQSLGQGLEFLIYFQGNSAPDKSGLPSDRFSAERTGGSVSTLTIQRTQQEDSAVYLCASSLETGTDTQYFGPGTRLTVL.

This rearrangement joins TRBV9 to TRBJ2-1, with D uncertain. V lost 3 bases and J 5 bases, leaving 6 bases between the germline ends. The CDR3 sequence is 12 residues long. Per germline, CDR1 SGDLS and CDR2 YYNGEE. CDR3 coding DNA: TGTGCCAGCAGCGCAACTAACAATGAGCAGTTCTTC. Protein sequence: CASSATNNEQFF.

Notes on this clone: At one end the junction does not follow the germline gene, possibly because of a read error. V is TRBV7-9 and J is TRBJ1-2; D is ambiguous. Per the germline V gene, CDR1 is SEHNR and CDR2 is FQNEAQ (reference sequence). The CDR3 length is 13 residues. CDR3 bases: TGTGCCAGCAGCTCAGCCGGGTCTCATACCTCTTCCTTC. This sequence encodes CASSSAGSHTSSF.

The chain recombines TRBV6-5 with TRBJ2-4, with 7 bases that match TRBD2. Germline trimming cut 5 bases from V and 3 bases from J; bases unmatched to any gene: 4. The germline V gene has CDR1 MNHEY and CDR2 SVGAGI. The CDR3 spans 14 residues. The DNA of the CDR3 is TGTGCCAGCAGTCGGGGGGACTTCAAAAACATTCAGTACTTC. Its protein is CASSRGDFKNIQYF.

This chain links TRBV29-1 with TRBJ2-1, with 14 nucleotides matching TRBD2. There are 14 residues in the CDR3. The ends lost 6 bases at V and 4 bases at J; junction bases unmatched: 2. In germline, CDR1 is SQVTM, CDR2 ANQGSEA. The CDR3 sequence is CSVGTSGGYNEQFF. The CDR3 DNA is TGCAGCGTGGGGACTAGCGGGGGATACAATGAGCAGTTCTTC.

This CDR3 reads CASSGTSGSTDTQYF. CDR3 DNA sequence: TGTGCCAGTAGCGGGACTAGCGGTAGCACAGATACGCAGTATTTT. The chain employs TRBV19 and TRBJ2-3, with 11 bases fitting TRBD2. J was trimmed by 0 bases and V by 6 bases; bases with no gene match: 2. Germline values: CDR1 LNHDA, CDR2 SQIVND (reference sequence). The CDR3 runs to 15 residues.

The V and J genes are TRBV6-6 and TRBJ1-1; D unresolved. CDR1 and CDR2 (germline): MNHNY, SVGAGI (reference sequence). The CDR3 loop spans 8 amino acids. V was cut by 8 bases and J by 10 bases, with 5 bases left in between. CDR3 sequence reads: CASGRAFF. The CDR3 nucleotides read TGTGCCAGCGGGCGAGCTTTCTTT.

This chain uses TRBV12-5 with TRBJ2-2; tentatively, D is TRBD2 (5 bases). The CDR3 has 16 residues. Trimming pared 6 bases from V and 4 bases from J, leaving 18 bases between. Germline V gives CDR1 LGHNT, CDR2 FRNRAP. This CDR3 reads CASGGHGRAGTGELFF. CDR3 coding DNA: TGTGCTAGTGGCGGCCACGGAAGGGCGGGCACCGGGGAGCTGTTTTTT.

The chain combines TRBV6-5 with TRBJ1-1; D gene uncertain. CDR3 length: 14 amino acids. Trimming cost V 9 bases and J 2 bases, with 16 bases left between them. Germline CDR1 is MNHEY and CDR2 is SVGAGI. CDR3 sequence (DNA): TGTGCCAGTTCCACCGGCGAGGTTAACACTGAAGCTTTCTTT. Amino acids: CASSTGEVNTEAFF.

For the CDR3, the DNA is TGTGCCAGCACATACGGGGGAGGAATGAACACTGAAGCTTTCTTT. Translated, it gives CASTYGGGMNTEAFF. The chain uses TRBV6-1 and TRBJ1-1, with TRBD1 as a possible D gene (5 bases). The CDR3 spans 15 residues. Germline V gene lookup returns CDR1 MNHNS and CDR2 SASEGT. V shed 7 bases and J shed 0 bases, with 15 bases lying between them.

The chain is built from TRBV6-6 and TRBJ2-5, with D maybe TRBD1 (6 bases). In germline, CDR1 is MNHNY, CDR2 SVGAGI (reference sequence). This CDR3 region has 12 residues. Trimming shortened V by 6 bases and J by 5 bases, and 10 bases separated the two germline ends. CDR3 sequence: CASSFQGETQYF. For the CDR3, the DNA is TGTGCCAGCAGCTTTCAGGGGGAGACCCAGTACTTC.

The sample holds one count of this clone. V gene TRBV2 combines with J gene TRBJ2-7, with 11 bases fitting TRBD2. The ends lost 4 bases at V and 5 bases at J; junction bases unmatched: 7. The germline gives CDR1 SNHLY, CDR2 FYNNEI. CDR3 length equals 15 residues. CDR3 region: CASSGRSGRAHEQYF. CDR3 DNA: TGTGCCAGCAGTGGCCGTAGCGGGAGGGCCCACGAGCAGTACTTC. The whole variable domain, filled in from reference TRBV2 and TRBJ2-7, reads EPEVTQTPSHQVTQMGQEVILRCVPISNHLYFYWYRQILGQKVEFLVSFYNNEISEKSEIFDDQFSVERPDGSNFTLKIRSTKLEDSAMYFCASSGRSGRAHEQYFGPGTRLTVT.

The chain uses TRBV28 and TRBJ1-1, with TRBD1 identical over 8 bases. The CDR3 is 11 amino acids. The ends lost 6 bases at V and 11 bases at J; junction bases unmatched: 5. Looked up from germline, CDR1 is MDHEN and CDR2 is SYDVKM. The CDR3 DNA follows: TGTGCCAGCAGCCTGGACAGGGATGCTTTCTTT. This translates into CASSLDRDAFF.

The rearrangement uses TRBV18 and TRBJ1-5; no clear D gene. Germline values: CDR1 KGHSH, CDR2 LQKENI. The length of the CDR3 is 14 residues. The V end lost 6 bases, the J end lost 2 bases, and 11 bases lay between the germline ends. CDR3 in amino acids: CASSLEKGNQPQHF. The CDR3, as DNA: TGTGCCAGCTCGCTGGAGAAGGGCAATCAGCCCCAGCATTTT.

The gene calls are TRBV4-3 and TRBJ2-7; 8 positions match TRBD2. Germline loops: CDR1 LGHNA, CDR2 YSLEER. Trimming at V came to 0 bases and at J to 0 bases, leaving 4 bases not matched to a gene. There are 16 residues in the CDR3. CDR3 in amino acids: CASSQDIAGSSYEQYF. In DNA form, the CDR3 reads TGCGCCAGCAGCCAAGATATAGCGGGAAGCTCCTACGAGCAGTACTTC.

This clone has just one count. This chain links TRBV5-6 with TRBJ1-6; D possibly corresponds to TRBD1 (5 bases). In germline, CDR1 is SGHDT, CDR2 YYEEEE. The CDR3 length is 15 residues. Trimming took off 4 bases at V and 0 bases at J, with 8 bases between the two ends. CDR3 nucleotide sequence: TGTGCCAGCAGCCAGGGCGGCTCCTATAATTCACCCCTCCACTTT. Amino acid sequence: CASSQGGSYNSPLHF.